Listed here are 16 T cell receptor beta chains from one sample, sequenced in a study of shared clonotypes between healthy human individuals. The assay was immunoSEQ multiplex PCR, and TCRdb's table has in-frame clones only and misses some. The repertoire consists of about 2.5 million clones, with roughly 90% occurring once and the leading ten covering 0.37%. Sequenced sample: naive CD4+ T cells from PBMCs. As for subset: CD45RA+ positively selected. The receptors here all came from a man aged 18 to 35 in good health. Some clones in this sample may be carry-over from other donors' samples.

The DNA of the CDR3 is TGTGCCATCAGAGACAGGGGAGTCACCGGGGAGCTGTTTTTT. Translation gives CAIRDRGVTGELFF. V usage is TRBV10-3 and J usage is TRBJ2-2, with 8 nucleotides matching TRBD1. V shed 6 bases, J shed 4 bases, and the junction held 4 bases outside the gene matches. The CDR3 sequence is 14 residues long. Germline CDR1 and CDR2: ENHRY and SYGVKD.

For this clone: Within the sample, other DNA sequences also encode this same CDR3. The rearrangement uses TRBV18 and TRBJ1-5; D unclear. The ends were cut back, 3 bases at V and 5 bases at J, with 8 bases in the middle. The CDR3 runs to 13 residues. Germline CDR1 and CDR2: KGHSH and LQKENI. CDR3 loop: CASSPGIDQPQHF. For the CDR3, the DNA is TGTGCCAGCTCACCGGGGATCGATCAGCCCCAGCATTTT.

V and J are TRBV9 and TRBJ2-1, with 12 nucleotides matching TRBD2. Germline V gene data show CDR1 as SGDLS and CDR2 as YYNGEE. This CDR3 region has 15 residues. V lost 4 bases and J lost 6; bases outside the gene matches: 5. The chain's CDR3 is CASSPLAGGPNEQFF. The CDR3 DNA reads TGTGCCAGCAGCCCCCTAGCGGGAGGGCCCAATGAGCAGTTCTTC.

This chain links TRBV7-3 with TRBJ2-5; possibly TRBD2 for D (5 bases). There are 15 residues in the CDR3. Trimming stripped 2 bases from V and 5 bases from J, with 15 bases between. The germline V gene encodes CDR1 SGHTA and CDR2 FQGTGA. DNA for the CDR3: TGTGCCAGCAGCTTACGAGGTCGTGGGAGCGAGACCCAGTACTTC. It yields the protein CASSLRGRGSETQYF.

J is TRBJ2-5 and V is TRBV7-8, with 14 bases aligning to TRBD2. Germline V gives CDR1 SGHVS, CDR2 FQNEAQ. V trimming: 5 bases; J trimming: 5 bases; junction bases outside the gene matches: 13. The CDR3 covers 18 residues. CDR3 bases: TGTGCCAGCAGCACACAAAACAGACTAGCGGGAGGGCCTGAGACCCAGTACTTC. Protein product: CASSTQNRLAGGPETQYF. Full variable domain (outside the CDR3, taken from reference TRBV7-8 and TRBJ2-5): GAGVSQSPRYKVAKRGQDVALRCDPISGHVSLFWYQQALGQGPEFLTYFQNEAQLDKSGLPSDRFFAERPEGSVSTLKIQRTQQEDSAVYLCASSTQNRLAGGPETQYFGPGTRLLVL.

The chain joins TRBV18 to TRBJ2-5; 7 bases match TRBD2. The germline V gene has CDR1 KGHSH and CDR2 LQKENI. The CDR3 contains 14 residues. J lost 7 bases, V lost 1 base, and 6 bases had no gene match. CDR3 sequence (DNA): TGTGCCAGCTCACCACTTGCGGGAGCTGTGACCCAGTACTTC. It encodes CASSPLAGAVTQYF.

This chain joins TRBV30 and TRBJ2-5; tentatively, D is TRBD2 (5 bases). The better agreement between TRBJ2-7 and the DNA end casts doubt on the J call. Looked up from germline, CDR1 is GTSNPN and CDR2 is SVGIG (reference sequence). CDR3 length: 13 amino acids. CDR3 amino acids: CAWSAGSRHEQYF. The CDR3 DNA follows: TGTGCCTGGAGTGCGGGGAGCAGGCACGAGCAGTACTTC.

The chain has TRBV13 and TRBJ1-3, with D tentatively TRBD1 (6 bases). Trimming removed 5 bases at V and 0 bases at J, with 11 bases between. The CDR3 sequence is 15 residues long. CDR1 and CDR2 (germline): PRHDT, FYEKMQ (reference sequence). In nucleotides, the CDR3 is TGTGCCAGCAGCGGAAGGACAGTCTCTGGAAACACCATATATTTT. This translates into CASSGRTVSGNTIYF.

This sequence joins TRBV5-1 and TRBJ1-6; D not certain. V was cut by 3 bases and J by 7 bases, with 11 bases left in between. The CDR3 is 14 amino acids. In germline, CDR1 is SGHRS, CDR2 YFSETQ. CDR3 sequence: CASSSGLGNSPLHF. CDR3 coding DNA: TGCGCCAGCAGCTCGGGTCTGGGCAATTCACCCCTCCACTTT.

V and J are TRBV11-2 and TRBJ2-4; TRBD2 agrees at 8 bases. The CDR3 spans 12 residues. The germline CDR1 and CDR2 sequences are SGHAT and FQNNGV. Trimming took 5 bases from V and 7 from J; bases not matched to a gene: 1. The chain's CDR3 is CASSPGGNIQYF. The DNA for the CDR3 is TGTGCCAGCAGCCCGGGGGGGAACATTCAGTACTTC.

This sequence joins TRBV7-9 and TRBJ1-2, with TRBD1 as a possible D gene (6 bases). Germline lookup yields CDR1 SEHNR and CDR2 FQNEAQ (reference sequence). The CDR3 has 14 residues. Trimming shortened V by 4 bases and J by 4 bases, and 13 bases separated the two germline ends. The CDR3 DNA is TGTGCCAGCAGCTACACTTCCAGGGGCTATGGCTACACCTTC. Its translation is CASSYTSRGYGYTF.

As concerns this clone: The same CDR3 arises from other DNA sequences in this sample as well. The chain uses TRBV30 and TRBJ1-3; D unresolved. The V gene's germline CDR1 is GTSNPN and CDR2 SVGIG (reference sequence). This CDR3 has 11 amino acids. The ends were cut back, 4 bases at V and 4 bases at J, with 5 bases in the middle. CDR3 bases: TGTGCCTGGACACCAGGAAACACCATATATTTT. This sequence encodes CAWTPGNTIYF. Together with reference TRBV30 and TRBJ1-3, the CDR3 gives the full variable domain: SQTIHQWPATLVQPVGSPLSLECTVEGTSNPNLYWYRQAAGRGLQLLFYSVGIGQISSEVPQNLSASRPQDRQFILSSKKLLLSDSGFYLCAWTPGNTIYFGEGSWLTVV.

V gene TRBV27 combines with J gene TRBJ2-4; D call uncertain. V was trimmed by 5 bases and J by 0 bases, leaving 14 bases between them. The CDR3 length is 16 residues. Germline loops: CDR1 MNHEY, CDR2 SMNVEV (reference sequence). The CDR3 loop reads CASSAGYALAKNIQYF. The CDR3 DNA follows: TGTGCCAGCAGTGCAGGATATGCCTTAGCCAAAAACATTCAGTACTTC.

The rearrangement uses TRBV19 and TRBJ2-5; D could derive from TRBD1 or TRBD2 (5 bases each). V dropped 5 bases and J dropped 3 bases, with 16 bases sitting between them. The germline V gene encodes CDR1 LNHDA and CDR2 SQIVND (reference sequence). This CDR3 contains 15 residues. The CDR3: CASSSRDLLEETQYF. CDR3 bases: TGTGCCAGTAGTTCGAGGGACCTCCTGGAAGAGACCCAGTACTTC.

The genes are TRBV7-2 and TRBJ2-3; D remains ambiguous. Germline V CDR1 and CDR2: SGHTA, FQGNSA. The CDR3 consists of 15 residues. V dropped 1 base and J dropped 2 bases, with 10 bases sitting between them. CDR3 nucleotides: TGTGCCAGCAGCTTAGGTGGCGGCTTCACAGATACGCAGTATTTT. Translation gives CASSLGGGFTDTQYF.

The chain recombines TRBV2 with TRBJ2-3, with D perhaps matching TRBD1 or TRBD2 (5 bases each). Trimming took off 2 bases at V and 2 bases at J, with 20 bases between the two ends. CDR1 SNHLY and CDR2 FYNNEI come from the germline V gene. The CDR3 spans 18 residues. CDR3 nucleotides: TGTGCCAGCAGTGAACCACGCTGGGGGTCTCCTAACACAGATACGCAGTATTTT. It specifies CASSEPRWGSPNTDTQYF.